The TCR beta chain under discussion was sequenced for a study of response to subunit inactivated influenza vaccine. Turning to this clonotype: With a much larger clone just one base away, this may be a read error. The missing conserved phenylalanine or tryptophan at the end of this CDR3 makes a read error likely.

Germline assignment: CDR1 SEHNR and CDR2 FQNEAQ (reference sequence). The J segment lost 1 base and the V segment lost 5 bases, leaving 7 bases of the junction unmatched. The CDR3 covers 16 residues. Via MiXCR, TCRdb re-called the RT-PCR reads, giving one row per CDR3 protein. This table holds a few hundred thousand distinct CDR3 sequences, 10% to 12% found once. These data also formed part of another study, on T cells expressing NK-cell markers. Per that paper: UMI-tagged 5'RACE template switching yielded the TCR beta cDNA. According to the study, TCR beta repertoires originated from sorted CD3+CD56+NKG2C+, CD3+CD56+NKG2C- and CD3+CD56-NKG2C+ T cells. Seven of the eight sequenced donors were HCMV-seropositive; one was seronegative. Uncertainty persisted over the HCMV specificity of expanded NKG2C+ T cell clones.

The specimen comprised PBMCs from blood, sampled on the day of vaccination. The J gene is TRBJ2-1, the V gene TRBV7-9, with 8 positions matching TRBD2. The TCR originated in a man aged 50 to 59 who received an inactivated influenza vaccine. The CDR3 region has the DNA TGTGCCAGCAGCCCGCTAACTAGCGGTTCCTACAATGAGCAGTTCCTC. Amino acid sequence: CASSPLTSGSYNEQFL.